This T cell receptor beta chain was identified in a study of T cell responses to AZD1222 COVID-19 vaccine. TCRdb keeps only in-frame clones here, not all; method: immunoSEQ multiplex PCR. The data show 150,000 to 200,000 clones, 90% seen once. Study results and caveats: Only a handful of AZD1222 recipients, more than 5 in all, had baseline seropositivity. Donors were largely white British and mainly female; clonal diversity was possibly underestimated. Spike-wide coverage was observed for vaccine-associated CD4 TCRs, with dominant responses at 160-218 and 743-854. Of spike-specific TCRs, nearly half reportedly target regions left unmutated in variants.

About this clone itself: Antigen unknown.

V lost 6 bases to trimming and J lost 0 bases, with 30 bases between them. The CDR3 contains 21 residues. CDR1 is LNHDA, CDR2 SQIVND, per germline (reference sequence). This TCR came from an adult who received the AZD1222 COVID-19 vaccine. The input for sequencing was peripheral blood, taken 28 days after the second AZD1222 dose. The V call is TRBV19, the J call TRBJ1-5; D remains ambiguous. CDR3 sequence (DNA): TGTGCCAGTAGCGCGATTTTGGGCACAGAGGGAAAAAGTTATAGCAATCAGCCCCAGCATTTT. Protein product: CASSAILGTEGKSYSNQPQHF.